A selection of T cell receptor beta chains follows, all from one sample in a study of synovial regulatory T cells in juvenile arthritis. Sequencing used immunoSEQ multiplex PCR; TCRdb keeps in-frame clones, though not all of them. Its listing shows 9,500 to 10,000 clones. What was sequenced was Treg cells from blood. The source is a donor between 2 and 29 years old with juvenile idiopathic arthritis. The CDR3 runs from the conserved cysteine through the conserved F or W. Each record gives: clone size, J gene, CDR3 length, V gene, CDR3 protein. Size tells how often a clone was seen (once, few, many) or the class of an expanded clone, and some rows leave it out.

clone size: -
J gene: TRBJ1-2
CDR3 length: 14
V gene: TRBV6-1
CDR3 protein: CASSDPGMSYGYTF

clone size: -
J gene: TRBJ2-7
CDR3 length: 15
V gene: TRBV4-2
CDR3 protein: CASSPRAGESDEQYF

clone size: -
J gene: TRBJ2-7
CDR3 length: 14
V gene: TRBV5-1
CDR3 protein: CASSPPGPGYEQYF

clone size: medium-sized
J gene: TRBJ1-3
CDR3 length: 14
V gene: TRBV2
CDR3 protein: CATRGGVSGNTIYF

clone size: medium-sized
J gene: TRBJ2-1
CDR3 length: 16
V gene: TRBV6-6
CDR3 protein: CASSYTKGRAQGEQFF

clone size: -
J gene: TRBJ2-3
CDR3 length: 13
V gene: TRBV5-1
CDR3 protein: CASSSIPGDTQYF

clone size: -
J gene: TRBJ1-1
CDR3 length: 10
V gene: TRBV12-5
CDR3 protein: CASGLPEAFF

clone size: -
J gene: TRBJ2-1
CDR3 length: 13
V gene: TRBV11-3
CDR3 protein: CASSTGLGNEQFF

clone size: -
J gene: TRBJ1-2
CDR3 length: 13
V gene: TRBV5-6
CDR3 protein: CASSLGQGDGYTF

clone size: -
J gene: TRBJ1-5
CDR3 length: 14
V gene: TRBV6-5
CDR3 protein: CASSSEPSNQPQHF

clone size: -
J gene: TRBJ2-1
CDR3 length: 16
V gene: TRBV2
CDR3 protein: CASSGRLAGGWNEQFF

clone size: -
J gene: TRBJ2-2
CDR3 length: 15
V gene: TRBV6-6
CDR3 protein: CASSYRGRGTGELFF

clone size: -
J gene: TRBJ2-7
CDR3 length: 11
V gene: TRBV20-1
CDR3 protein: CSARKVDEQYF

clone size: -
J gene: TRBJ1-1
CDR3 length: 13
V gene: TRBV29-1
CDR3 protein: CSVDTDMNTEAFF

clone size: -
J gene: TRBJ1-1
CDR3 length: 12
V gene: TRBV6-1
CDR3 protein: CASRKQGAWAFF

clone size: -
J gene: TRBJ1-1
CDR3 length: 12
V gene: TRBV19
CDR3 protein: CASSPRTGLAFF

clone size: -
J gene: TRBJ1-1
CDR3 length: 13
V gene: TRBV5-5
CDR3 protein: CAGSLGSNTEAFF

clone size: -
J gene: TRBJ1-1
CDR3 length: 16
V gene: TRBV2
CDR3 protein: CASLRRLLRRDTEAFF

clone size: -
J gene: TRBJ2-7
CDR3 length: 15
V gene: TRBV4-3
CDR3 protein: CASSQDLGGSYEQYF

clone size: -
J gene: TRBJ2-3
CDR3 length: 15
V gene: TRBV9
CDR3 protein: CASSASGGSPDTQYF

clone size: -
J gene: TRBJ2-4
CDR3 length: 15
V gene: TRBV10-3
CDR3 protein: CAISESWGQKNIQYF

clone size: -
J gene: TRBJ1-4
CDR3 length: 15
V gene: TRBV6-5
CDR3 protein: CASSPTGLTNEKLFF

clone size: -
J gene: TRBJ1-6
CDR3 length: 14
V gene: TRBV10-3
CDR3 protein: CAISLDTYNSPLHF

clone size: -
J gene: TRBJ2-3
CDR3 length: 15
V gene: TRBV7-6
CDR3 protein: CASSPGGAGVGTQYF

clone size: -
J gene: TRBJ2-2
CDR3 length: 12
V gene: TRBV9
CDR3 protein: CASSAPSGELFF

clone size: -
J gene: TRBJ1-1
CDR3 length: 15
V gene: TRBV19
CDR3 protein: CASSKQGVGNTEAFF

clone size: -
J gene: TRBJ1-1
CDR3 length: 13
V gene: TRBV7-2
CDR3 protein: CASSQTGKTEAFF

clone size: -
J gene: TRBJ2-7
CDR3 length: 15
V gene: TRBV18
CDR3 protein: CASSPSQGELYEQYF

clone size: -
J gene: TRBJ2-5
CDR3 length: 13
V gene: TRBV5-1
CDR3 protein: CASSLSYQETQYF

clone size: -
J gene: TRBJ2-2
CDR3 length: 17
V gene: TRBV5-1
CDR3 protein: CASSPRQGATATGELFF

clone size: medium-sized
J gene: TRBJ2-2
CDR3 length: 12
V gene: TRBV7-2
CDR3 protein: CASSPTLGELFF

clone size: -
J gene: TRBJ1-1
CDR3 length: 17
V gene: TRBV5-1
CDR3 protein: CASSFSGAGTGVTEAFF

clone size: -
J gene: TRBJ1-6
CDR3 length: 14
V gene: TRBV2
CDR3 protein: CASRTGTENSPLHF

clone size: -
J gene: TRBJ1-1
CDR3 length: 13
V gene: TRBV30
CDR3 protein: CAWSVQMNTEAFF

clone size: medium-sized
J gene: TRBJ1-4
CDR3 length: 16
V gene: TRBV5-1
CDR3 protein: CASSLELTGGLEKLFF

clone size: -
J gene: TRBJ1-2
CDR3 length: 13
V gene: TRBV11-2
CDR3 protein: CASSLDSTFGYTF

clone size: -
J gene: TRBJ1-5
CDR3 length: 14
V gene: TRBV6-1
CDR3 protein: CASSGRDRGVPWHF

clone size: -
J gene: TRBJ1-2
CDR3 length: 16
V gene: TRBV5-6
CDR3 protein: CASSPGPGTGGFGYTF

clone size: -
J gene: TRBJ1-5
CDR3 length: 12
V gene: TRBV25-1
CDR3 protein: CASRAADQPQHF

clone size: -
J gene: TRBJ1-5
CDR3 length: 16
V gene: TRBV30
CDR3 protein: CAWSPTWDRGLKPQHF

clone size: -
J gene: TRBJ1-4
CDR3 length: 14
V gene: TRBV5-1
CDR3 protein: CASSQDTTNEKLFF

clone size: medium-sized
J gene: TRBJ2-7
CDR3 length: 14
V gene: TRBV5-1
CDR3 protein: CASSFRDRAYEQYF